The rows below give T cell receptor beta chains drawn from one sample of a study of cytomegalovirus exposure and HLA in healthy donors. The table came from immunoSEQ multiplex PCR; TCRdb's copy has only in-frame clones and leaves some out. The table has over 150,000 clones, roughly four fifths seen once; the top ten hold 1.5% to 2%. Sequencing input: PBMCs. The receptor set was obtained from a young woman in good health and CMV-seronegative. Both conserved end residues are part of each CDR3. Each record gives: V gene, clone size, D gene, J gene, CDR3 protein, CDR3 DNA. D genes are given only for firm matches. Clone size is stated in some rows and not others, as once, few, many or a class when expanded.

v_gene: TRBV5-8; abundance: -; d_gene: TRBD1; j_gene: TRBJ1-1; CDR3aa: CASSSEAGTGNTEAFF; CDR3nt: TGTGCCAGCAGCTCCGAAGCTGGGACAGGCAACACTGAAGCTTTCTTT
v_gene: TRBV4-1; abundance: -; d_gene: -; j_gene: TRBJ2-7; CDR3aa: CASSSTDMPTEQYF; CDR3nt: TGCGCCAGCAGTTCGACGGACATGCCTACGGAGCAGTACTTC
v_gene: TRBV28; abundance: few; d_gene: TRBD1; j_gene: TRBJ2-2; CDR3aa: CASSTRTGGIGELFF; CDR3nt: TGTGCCAGCAGTACCCGGACAGGGGGGATCGGGGAGCTGTTTTTT
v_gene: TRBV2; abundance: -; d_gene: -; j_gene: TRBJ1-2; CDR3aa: CASSGDTTNYGYTF; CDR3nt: TGTGCCAGCAGTGGGGACACAACTAACTATGGCTACACCTTC
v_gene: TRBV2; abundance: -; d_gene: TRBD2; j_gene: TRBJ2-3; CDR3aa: CASRPGLAGAPGETDTQYF; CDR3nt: TGTGCCAGCAGACCGGGACTAGCGGGAGCCCCGGGGGAAACAGATACGCAGTATTTT
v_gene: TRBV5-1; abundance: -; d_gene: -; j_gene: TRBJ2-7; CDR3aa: CASSLVGEGFDEQYF; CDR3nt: TGCGCCAGCAGCTTGGTAGGAGAGGGCTTCGACGAGCAGTACTTC
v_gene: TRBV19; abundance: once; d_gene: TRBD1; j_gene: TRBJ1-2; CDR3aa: CASGQGARFYGYTF; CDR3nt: TGTGCCAGTGGACAGGGGGCGCGGTTCTATGGCTACACCTTC
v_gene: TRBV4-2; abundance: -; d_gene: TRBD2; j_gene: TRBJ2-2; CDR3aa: CASSQDRSGRETGELFF; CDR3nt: TGTGCCAGCAGCCAAGATCGGAGCGGGAGGGAAACCGGGGAGCTGTTTTTT
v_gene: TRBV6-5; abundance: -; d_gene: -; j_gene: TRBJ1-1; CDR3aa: CASSYGAGRDTEAFF; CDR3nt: TGTGCCAGCAGTTACGGGGCAGGGAGGGACACTGAAGCTTTCTTT
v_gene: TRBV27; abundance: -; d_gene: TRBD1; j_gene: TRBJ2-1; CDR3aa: CASSPGTGGADEQFF; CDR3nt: TGTGCCAGCAGTCCCGGGACAGGGGGTGCGGATGAGCAGTTCTTC
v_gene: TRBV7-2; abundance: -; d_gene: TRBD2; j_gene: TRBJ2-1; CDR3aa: CASSLGLAEYNEQFF; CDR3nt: TGTGCCAGCAGCTTAGGACTAGCGGAGTACAATGAGCAGTTCTTC
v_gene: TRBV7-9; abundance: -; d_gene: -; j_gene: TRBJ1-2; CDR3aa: CASSRHFYGYTF; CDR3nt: TGTGCCAGCAGCCGACATTTCTATGGCTACACCTTC
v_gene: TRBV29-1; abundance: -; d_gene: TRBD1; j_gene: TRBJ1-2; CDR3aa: CSVGTGSGYGYTF; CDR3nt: TGCAGCGTTGGGACAGGGTCGGGCTATGGCTACACCTTC
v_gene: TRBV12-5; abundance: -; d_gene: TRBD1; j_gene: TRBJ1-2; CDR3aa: CASGNFGTDVYGYTF; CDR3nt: TGTGCTAGTGGTAACTTCGGGACAGACGTCTATGGCTACACCTTC
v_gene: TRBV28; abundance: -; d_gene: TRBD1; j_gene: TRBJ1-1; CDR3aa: CASSPAGGARTEAFF; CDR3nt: TGTGCCAGCAGCCCCGCAGGGGGCGCGAGGACTGAAGCTTTCTTT
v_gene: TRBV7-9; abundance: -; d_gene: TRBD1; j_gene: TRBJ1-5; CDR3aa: CASSPQTGGNQPQHF; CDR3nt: TGTGCCAGCAGCCCACAGACAGGGGGCAATCAGCCCCAGCATTTT
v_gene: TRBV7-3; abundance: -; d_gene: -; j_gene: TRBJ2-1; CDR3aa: CASSSGYNEQFF; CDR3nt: TGTGCCAGCAGCTCCGGTTACAATGAGCAGTTCTTC
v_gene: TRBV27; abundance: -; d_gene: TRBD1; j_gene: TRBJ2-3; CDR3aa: CASSPWAGGRFDTQYF; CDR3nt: TGTGCCAGCAGTCCCTGGGCAGGGGGAAGGTTTGATACGCAGTATTTT
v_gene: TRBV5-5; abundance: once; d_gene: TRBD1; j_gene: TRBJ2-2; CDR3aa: CASRRTGGRTGELFF; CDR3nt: TGTGCCAGCAGGAGAACAGGGGGCCGGACCGGGGAGCTGTTTTTT